The following is a TCR beta chain sequence with its context. Its matching antigen is unknown. Germline values: CDR1 SGHNT, CDR2 YYREEE (reference sequence). The CDR3 covers 15 residues. The V gene end was trimmed by 4 bases and the J gene end by 7 bases; junction bases not matched to a gene: 12. This PCR relied on a set of 60 Vbeta primers and 13 Jbeta primers. TCRdb's table, derived via immunoSEQ multiplex PCR, lists solely in-frame clones and lacks some. The data hold 120,000 or so clones, with roughly 80% observed a single time. These data are taken from a study of cytomegalovirus exposure and HLA in healthy donors. Study-level findings and limits: About 180 TCR beta chains were listed as cytomegalovirus-associated. Within the data, a cluster of highly shared sequence variants was likely a sequencing artifact. In an earlier analysis, about 87% or about 30%: the productive usage of most TCR beta V segments.

The receptor comes from a man younger than 40 in good health and CMV-seronegative. Input material: PBMCs. The chain combines TRBV5-4 with TRBJ1-2; 8 bases match TRBD1. The CDR3 DNA follows: TGTGCCAGCAGCAGAGAGGACAGGGTCCTTTCTGGCTACACCTTC. It is translated as CASSREDRVLSGYTF.